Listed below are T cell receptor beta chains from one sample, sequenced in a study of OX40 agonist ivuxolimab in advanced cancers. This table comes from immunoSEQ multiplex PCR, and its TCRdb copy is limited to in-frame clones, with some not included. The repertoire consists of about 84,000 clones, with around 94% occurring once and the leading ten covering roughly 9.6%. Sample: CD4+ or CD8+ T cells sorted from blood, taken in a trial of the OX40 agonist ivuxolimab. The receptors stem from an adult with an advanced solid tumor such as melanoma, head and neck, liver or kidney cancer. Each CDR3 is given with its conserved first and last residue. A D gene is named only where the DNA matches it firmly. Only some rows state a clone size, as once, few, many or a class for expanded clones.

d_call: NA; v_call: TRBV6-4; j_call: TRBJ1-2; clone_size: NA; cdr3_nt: TGTGCCAGCAGTGACTTACCGGGACCGATCTATGGCTACACCTTC; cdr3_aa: CASSDLPGPIYGYTF
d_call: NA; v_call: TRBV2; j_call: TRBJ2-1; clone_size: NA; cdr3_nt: TGTGCCAGCAGTGAATTAGCCCCCTCGCCGGATGAGCAGTTCTTC; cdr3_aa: CASSELAPSPDEQFF
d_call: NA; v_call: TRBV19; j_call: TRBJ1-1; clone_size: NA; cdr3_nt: TGTGCCAGTAGTAGGACATTGAACACTGAAGCTTTCTTT; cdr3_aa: CASSRTLNTEAFF
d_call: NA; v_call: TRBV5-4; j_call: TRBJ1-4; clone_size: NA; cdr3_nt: TGTGCCAGCAGCCTGACGCGGGGGGCAACTAATGAAAAACTGTTTTTT; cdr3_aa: CASSLTRGATNEKLFF
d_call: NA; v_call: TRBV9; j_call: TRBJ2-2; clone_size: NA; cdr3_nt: TGTGCCAGCAGCGTAGGGTACAGGACGAACACCGGGGAGCTGTTTTTT; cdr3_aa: CASSVGYRTNTGELFF
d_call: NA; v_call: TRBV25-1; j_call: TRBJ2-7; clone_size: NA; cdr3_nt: TGTGCCAGCAGTGAATACTTGGGGACCGAGCAGTACTTC; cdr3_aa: CASSEYLGTEQYF
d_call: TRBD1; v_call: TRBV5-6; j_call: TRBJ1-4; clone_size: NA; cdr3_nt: TGTGCCAGCAGCCTGGGACAGCAGAATGAAAAACTGTTTTTT; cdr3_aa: CASSLGQQNEKLFF
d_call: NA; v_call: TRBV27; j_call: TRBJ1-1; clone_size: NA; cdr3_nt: TGTGCCAGCAGTTTATCAATAAATACTGAAGCTTTCTTT; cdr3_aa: CASSLSINTEAFF
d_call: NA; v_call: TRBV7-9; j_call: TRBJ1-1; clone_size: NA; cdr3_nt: TGTGCCAGCAGCTTACTGGGGGGCCCGAACACTGAAGCTTTCTTT; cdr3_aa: CASSLLGGPNTEAFF
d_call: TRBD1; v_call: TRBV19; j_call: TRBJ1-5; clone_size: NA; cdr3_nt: TGTGCCAGTAGCGTGGACAGGTTTGGGGGCAATCAGCCCCAGCATTTT; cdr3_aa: CASSVDRFGGNQPQHF
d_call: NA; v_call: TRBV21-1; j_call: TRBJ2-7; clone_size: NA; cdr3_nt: TGTGCCAGCAGCAAAGCTAACAGGAGAGCCCTCCGTTGCGAGCAGTACTTC; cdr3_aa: CASSKANRRALRCEQYF
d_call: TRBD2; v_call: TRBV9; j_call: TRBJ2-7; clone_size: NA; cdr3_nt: TGTGCCAGCAGCGAATGGGGGGGCTACGAGCAGTACTTC; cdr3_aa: CASSEWGGYEQYF
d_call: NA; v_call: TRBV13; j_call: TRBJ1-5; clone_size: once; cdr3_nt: TGTGCCAGCAGCTTTGGCCTGAATCAGCCCCAGCATTTT; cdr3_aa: CASSFGLNQPQHF
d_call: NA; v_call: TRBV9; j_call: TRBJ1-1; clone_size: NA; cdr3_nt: TGTGCCAGCAGCTATACTACTTCGGGGGACGATACTGAAGCTTTCTTT; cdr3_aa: CASSYTTSGDDTEAFF
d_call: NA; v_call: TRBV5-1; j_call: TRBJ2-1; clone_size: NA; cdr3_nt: TGCGCCAGCCTTTTATCTGGAGGGCCGAGGCATGAGCAGTTCTTC; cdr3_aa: CASLLSGGPRHEQFF
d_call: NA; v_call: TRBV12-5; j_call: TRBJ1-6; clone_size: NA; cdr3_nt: TGTGCTAGTGGTTTGGAAGGGCTCCTCCACTTT; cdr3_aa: CASGLEGLLHF
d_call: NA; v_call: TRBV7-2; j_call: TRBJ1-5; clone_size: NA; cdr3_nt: TGTGCCAGCAGCTTAGCCAGTCCCTATGAGCCCCAGCATTTT; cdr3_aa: CASSLASPYEPQHF
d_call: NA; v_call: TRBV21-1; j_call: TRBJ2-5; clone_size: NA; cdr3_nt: TGTGCCAGCAGCCCGGGACAGCGGAGCAACCAAGAGACCCAGTACTTC; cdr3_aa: CASSPGQRSNQETQYF
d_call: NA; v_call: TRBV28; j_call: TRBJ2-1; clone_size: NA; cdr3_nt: TGTGCCAGCAGTTTAGCGGGAAGGGATGAGCAGTTCTTC; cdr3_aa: CASSLAGRDEQFF
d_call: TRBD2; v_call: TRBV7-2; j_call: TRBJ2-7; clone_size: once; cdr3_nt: TGTGCCAGCAGCGGTCGGTCGGGGACTAGCGGGAAAAGCTCCTACGAGCAGTACTTC; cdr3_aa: CASSGRSGTSGKSSYEQYF
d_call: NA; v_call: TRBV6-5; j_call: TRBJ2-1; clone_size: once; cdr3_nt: TGTGCCAGCAGTTTACAGGGAGACAATGAGCAGTTCTTC; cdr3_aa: CASSLQGDNEQFF
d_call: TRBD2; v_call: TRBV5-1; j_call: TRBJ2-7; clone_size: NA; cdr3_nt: TGCGCCACCGCCTCGATGGGACTAGGGGTTTCGGAGCAGTACTTC; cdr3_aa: CATASMGLGVSEQYF
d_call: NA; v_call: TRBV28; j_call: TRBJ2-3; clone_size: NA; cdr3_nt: TGTGCCAGCAGTTTATGGACCACAACCACAGATACGCAGTATTTT; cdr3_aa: CASSLWTTTTDTQYF
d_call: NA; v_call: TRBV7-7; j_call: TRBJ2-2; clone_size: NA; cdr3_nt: TGTGCTAGCAGCCCCGGAGCGCCAGGGAAGGTGACCGGGGAGCTGTTTTTT; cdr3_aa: CASSPGAPGKVTGELFF
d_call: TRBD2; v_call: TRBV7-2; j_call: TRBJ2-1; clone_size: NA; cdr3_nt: TGTGCCAGCAGCTTAGTACTAGCGGGAGGAAGTGAGCAGTTCTTC; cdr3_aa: CASSLVLAGGSEQFF
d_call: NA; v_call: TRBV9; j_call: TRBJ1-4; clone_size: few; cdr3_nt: TGTGCCAGCAGCGTAGGTCCTGGGAGTGAAAAACTGTTTTTT; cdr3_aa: CASSVGPGSEKLFF
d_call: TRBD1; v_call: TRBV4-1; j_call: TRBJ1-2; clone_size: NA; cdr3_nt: TGCGCCAGCACTCCAGGGGGTTTGGACTATGGCTACACCTTC; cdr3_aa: CASTPGGLDYGYTF
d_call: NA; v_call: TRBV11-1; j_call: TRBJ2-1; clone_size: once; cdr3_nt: TGTGCCAGCAGCCGCCCCCGCGGGGATGACAATGAGCAGTTCTTC; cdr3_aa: CASSRPRGDDNEQFF
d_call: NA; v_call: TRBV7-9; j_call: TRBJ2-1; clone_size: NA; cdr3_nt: TGTGCCAGCAGCGGCATGGGGGCCTACAATGAGCAGTTCTTC; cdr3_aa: CASSGMGAYNEQFF
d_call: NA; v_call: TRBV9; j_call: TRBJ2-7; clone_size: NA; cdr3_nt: TGTGCCAGCAGCCCTAGCTCCTACGAGCAGTACTTC; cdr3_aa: CASSPSSYEQYF
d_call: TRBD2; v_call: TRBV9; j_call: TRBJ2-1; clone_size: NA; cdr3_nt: TGTGCCAGCAGCGGGACTAGCGGATACAATGAGCAGTTCTTC; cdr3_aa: CASSGTSGYNEQFF
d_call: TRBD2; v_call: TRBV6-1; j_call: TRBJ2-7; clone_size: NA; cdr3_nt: TGTGCCAGCAGTACTCTAGCGGGAGGGTTTTACGAGCAGTACTTC; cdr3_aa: CASSTLAGGFYEQYF
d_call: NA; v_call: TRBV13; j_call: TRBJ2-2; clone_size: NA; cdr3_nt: TGTGCCAGCAGCCTCGAGCTCGTGGGGGAGCTGTTTTTT; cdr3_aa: CASSLELVGELFF
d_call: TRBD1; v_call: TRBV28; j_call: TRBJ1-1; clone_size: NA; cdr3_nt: TGTGCCAGCAGTACCCGGGACAGGGGTGTCCACACTGAAGCTTTCTTT; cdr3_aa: CASSTRDRGVHTEAFF
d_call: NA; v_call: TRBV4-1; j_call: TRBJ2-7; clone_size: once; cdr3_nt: TGCGCCAGCAGCCAAGACGAGGGAGGGGGCTCCTACGAGCAGTACTTC; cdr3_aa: CASSQDEGGGSYEQYF
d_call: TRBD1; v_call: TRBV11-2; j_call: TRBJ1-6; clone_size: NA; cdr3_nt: TGTGCCAGCAGCTTAGCACCCCGGGACAGGGGTGGATCACCCCTCCACTTT; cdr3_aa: CASSLAPRDRGGSPLHF
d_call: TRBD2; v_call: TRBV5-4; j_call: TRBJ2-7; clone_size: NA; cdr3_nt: TGTGCCAGCGGACCCTCCACGCTAGCGGGAGGGCCCCACGAGCAGTACTTC; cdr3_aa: CASGPSTLAGGPHEQYF
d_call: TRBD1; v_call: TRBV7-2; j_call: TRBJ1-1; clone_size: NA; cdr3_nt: TGTGCCAGCAGCTTTGTGACAGGGCGGGACACTGAAGCTTTCTTT; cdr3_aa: CASSFVTGRDTEAFF
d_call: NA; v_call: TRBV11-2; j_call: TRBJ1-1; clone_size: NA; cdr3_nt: TGTGCCAGCAGCTTACGGCGGGGGGACACTGAAGCTTTCTTT; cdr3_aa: CASSLRRGDTEAFF
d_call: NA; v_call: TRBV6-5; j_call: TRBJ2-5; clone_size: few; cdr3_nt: TGTGCCAGCAGTTGGAGGGGGCGGGGAGAGACCCAGTACTTC; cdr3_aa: CASSWRGRGETQYF
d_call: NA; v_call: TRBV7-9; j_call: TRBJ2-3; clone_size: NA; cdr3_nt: TGTGCCAGCAGCACAATCCCGGGCCCCTGGGGCACAGATACGCAGTATTTT; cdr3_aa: CASSTIPGPWGTDTQYF
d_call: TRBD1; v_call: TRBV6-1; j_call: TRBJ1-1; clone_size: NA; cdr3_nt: TGTGCCAGCAGTGGTTACCGGGACAGGGTAAAGAAGACTGAAGCTTTCTTT; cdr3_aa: CASSGYRDRVKKTEAFF
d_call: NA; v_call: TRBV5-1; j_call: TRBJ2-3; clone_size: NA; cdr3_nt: TGCGCCAGCAGCCCGTCCGGGACTTCCACAGATACGCAGTATTTT; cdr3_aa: CASSPSGTSTDTQYF
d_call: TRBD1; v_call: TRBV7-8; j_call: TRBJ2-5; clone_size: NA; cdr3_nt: TGTGCCAGCAGCTTAGGGGCAGGGGGCCAAGAGACCCAGTACTTC; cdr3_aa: CASSLGAGGQETQYF
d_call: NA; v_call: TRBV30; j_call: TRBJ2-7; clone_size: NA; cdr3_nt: TGTGCCTGGAGTGTACTCGGGTTCGAGCAGTACTTC; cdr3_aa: CAWSVLGFEQYF
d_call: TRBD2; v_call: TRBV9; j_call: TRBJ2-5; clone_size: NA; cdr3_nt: TGTGCCAGCAGCGTGCCTAGCGGGAGTGGGCAAGAGACCCAGTACTTC; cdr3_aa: CASSVPSGSGQETQYF
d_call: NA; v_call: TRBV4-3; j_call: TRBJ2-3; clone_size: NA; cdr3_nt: TGCGCCAGCAGCCAAGAGACAATTAGGGGGATCACAGATACGCAGTATTTT; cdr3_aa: CASSQETIRGITDTQYF
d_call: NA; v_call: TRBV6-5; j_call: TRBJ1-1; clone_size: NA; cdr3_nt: TGTGCCAGCAGAAGTGACAGCACTGAAGCTTTCTTT; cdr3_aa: CASRSDSTEAFF
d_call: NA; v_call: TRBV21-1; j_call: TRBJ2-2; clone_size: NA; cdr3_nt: TGTGCCAGCAGCCGCGACAGTTCCACCGGGGAGCTGTTTTTT; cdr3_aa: CASSRDSSTGELFF
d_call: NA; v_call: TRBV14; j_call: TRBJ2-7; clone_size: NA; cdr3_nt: TGTGCCAGCAGCCAAGATGGGCGGTCCTACGAGCAGTACTTC; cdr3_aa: CASSQDGRSYEQYF
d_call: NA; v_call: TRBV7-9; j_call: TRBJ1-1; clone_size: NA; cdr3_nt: TGTGCCAGCAGCTTAGCGGGGGGTACCACTGAAGCTTTCTTT; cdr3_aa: CASSLAGGTTEAFF
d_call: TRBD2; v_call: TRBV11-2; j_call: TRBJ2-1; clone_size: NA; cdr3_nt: TGTGCCAGCAGCTTCGGACTAGCAGTAGTCGACAATGAGCAGTTCTTC; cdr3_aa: CASSFGLAVVDNEQFF
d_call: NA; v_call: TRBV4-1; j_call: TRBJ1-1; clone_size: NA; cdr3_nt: TGCGCCAGCAGCCGCGCGAGGGAAGCTTTCTTT; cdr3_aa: CASSRAREAFF
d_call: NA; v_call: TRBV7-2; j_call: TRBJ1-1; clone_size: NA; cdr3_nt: TGTGCCAGCAGCTTAGGACAGATTCTCATGAACACTGAAGCTTTCTTT; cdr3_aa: CASSLGQILMNTEAFF